Each of the 21 T cell receptor beta chains below was sequenced from the same sample in a study of pediatric ulcerative colitis. Method: immunoSEQ multiplex PCR; TCRdb's copy keeps in-frame clones and lacks some. This sample has approximately 14,000 clones, with about 90% found just once. The material sequenced was blood. The receptors derive from a boy between 10 and 17 years old with moderate ulcerative colitis.

This clone was seen a few times. For the CDR3, the DNA is TGTGCCAGCAGCCGAAAGGGAAACACTGAAGCTTTCTTT. Protein sequence: CASSRKGNTEAFF. The rearrangement links TRBV5-5 to TRBJ1-1; D not certain. The CDR3 extends over 13 amino acids. V was pared by 4 bases and J by 2 bases, with 9 bases between. Germline CDR1 is SGHKS and CDR2 is YYEKEE (reference sequence). Full variable domain (missing parts from reference TRBV5-5 and TRBJ1-1): DAGVTQSPTHLIKTRGQQVTLRCSPISGHKSVSWYQQVLGQGPQFIFQYYEKEERGRGNFPDRFSARQFPNYSSELNVNALLLGDSALYLCASSRKGNTEAFFGQGTRLTVV.

J is TRBJ2-7 and V is TRBV13; 11 bases are a match to TRBD2. The CDR3 has 15 residues. In germline, CDR1 is PRHDT, CDR2 FYEKMQ (reference sequence). V gave up 4 bases and J gave up 4 bases; unmatched junction bases: 6. This chain's CDR3 is CASSWGLADSYEQYF. The CDR3 DNA is TGTGCCAGCAGCTGGGGACTAGCGGACTCTTACGAGCAGTACTTC.

The rearrangement joins TRBV5-1 to TRBJ1-4; 7 bases match TRBD1. The CDR3 consists of 15 residues. The V segment lost 4 bases and the J segment 6 bases; nucleotides outside the gene matches: 9. The germline V gene has CDR1 SGHRS and CDR2 YFSETQ. CDR3 DNA: TGCGCCAGCAGCACCCAGCAGGGGGGGCATGAAAAACTGTTTTTT. Translated, it gives CASSTQQGGHEKLFF.

The V call is TRBV6-1, the J call TRBJ2-3, with 9 bases fitting TRBD1. The CDR3 totals 15 residues. Germline values: CDR1 MNHNS, CDR2 SASEGT. V shed 3 bases and J 2 bases; nucleotides not matched to a gene: 3. The CDR3 nucleotides are TGTGCCAGCAGTGATGGGACAGGGTACACAGATACGCAGTATTTT. It codes for CASSDGTGYTDTQYF.

The genes are TRBV2 and TRBJ1-1; 7 positions match TRBD1. The CDR3 has 14 residues. V trimming: 7 bases; J trimming: 0 bases; junction bases outside the gene matches: 5. The germline V gene encodes CDR1 SNHLY and CDR2 FYNNEI. DNA for the CDR3: TGTGCCAGCACCCGGGGACAGTTGAACACTGAAGCTTTCTTT. This translates into CASTRGQLNTEAFF.

This chain links TRBV7-8 with TRBJ2-1; 8 bases map to TRBD2. J was trimmed by 5 bases and V by 7 bases; bases with no gene match: 10. The CDR3 contains 15 residues. Germline V lookup: CDR1 SGHVS, CDR2 FQNEAQ. DNA of the CDR3: TGTGCCAGCATCGACCCCCGGGAGGGTAACAATGAGCAGTTCTTC. Translating it yields CASIDPREGNNEQFF. Full variable domain (rest looked up from reference TRBV7-8 and TRBJ2-1): GAGVSQSPRYKVAKRGQDVALRCDPISGHVSLFWYQQALGQGPEFLTYFQNEAQLDKSGLPSDRFFAERPEGSVSTLKIQRTQQEDSAVYLCASIDPREGNNEQFFGPGTRLTVL.

This sequence joins TRBV2 and TRBJ1-5, with TRBD1 matching over 10 bases. CDR3 size: 18 residues. The V gene's germline CDR1 is SNHLY and CDR2 FYNNEI. V was clipped by 5 bases and J by 6 bases; unmatched bases: 16. The CDR3 protein is CASSTDRGRGGNFQPQHF. CDR3 in DNA: TGTGCCAGCAGTACCGACAGGGGGCGAGGGGGAAACTTTCAGCCCCAGCATTTT.

The J gene is TRBJ1-1, the V gene TRBV10-3, with 10 bases that match TRBD1. In germline, CDR1 is ENHRY, CDR2 SYGVKD. The CDR3 spans 14 residues. V was clipped by 6 bases and J by 7 bases; unmatched bases: 8. Here the CDR3 reads CAISPGQGEIEAFF. DNA of the CDR3: TGTGCCATCAGCCCCGGACAGGGGGAGATTGAAGCTTTCTTT.

The chain has TRBV6-1 and TRBJ2-7, with D maybe TRBD1 (6 bases). The CDR3 length is 15 residues. V gave up 3 bases and J gave up 3 bases, with 15 bases separating them. Germline lookup yields CDR1 MNHNS and CDR2 SASEGT. The CDR3: CASSEGAGSLYEQYF. CDR3 in DNA: TGTGCCAGCAGTGAGGGGGCAGGATCCCTCTACGAGCAGTACTTC.

V is TRBV30 and J is TRBJ2-3; D is possibly TRBD2 (5 bases). Germline V gene lookup returns CDR1 GTSNPN and CDR2 SVGIG (reference sequence). With 1 base removed from V and 0 bases from J, the gap between germline ends came to 8 bases. The CDR3 length is 14 residues. In DNA, the CDR3 is TGTGCCTGGAGTGCGGGGATAAGCACAGATACGCAGTATTTT. It yields the protein CAWSAGISTDTQYF.

This clone has a single count. The V and J genes are TRBV30 and TRBJ1-5, with 9 bases that match TRBD1. CDR3 length: 15 residues. Germline values: CDR1 GTSNPN, CDR2 SVGIG (reference sequence). V lost 1 base, J lost 11 bases, and 12 bases stayed unmatched. The CDR3 DNA reads TGTGCCTGGAGTGCTAACACAGGGGGCCCCCTGACCCAGCATTTT. The encoded protein is CAWSANTGGPLTQHF. Together with reference TRBV30 and TRBJ1-5, the CDR3 gives the full variable domain: SQTIHQWPATLVQPVGSPLSLECTVEGTSNPNLYWYRQAAGRGLQLLFYSVGIGQISSEVPQNLSASRPQDRQFILSSKKLLLSDSGFYLCAWSANTGGPLTQHFGDGTRLSIL.

The chain joins TRBV27 to TRBJ2-5, with D unresolved. Germline V gene data show CDR1 as MNHEY and CDR2 as SMNVEV (reference sequence). This CDR3 is built from 15 residues. V was cut by 6 bases and J by 2 bases, with 16 bases left in between. CDR3 protein: CASSFLPPEQETQYF. CDR3 in DNA: TGTGCCAGCAGCTTCCTACCTCCAGAGCAAGAGACCCAGTACTTC.

This clone was detected only a few times. This rearrangement joins TRBV19 to TRBJ1-2; D is perhaps TRBD1 (6 bases). The CDR3 spans 15 residues. The ends were cut back, 5 bases at V and 4 bases at J, with 17 bases in the middle. CDR1 and CDR2 from the germline V gene are LNHDA and SQIVND (reference sequence). The CDR3 here is CASSGQIPPIYGYTF. The DNA for the CDR3 is TGTGCCAGTAGTGGACAGATTCCGCCAATCTATGGCTACACCTTC.

V gene TRBV19 combines with J gene TRBJ2-7; the D gene is possibly TRBD1 (5 bases). Per germline, CDR1 LNHDA and CDR2 SQIVND (reference sequence). This CDR3 contains 13 residues. V lost 8 bases and J 6 bases, leaving 17 bases between the germline ends. This CDR3 reads CASGKGSPVEQYF. CDR3 DNA sequence: TGTGCCAGTGGCAAGGGGTCGCCGGTCGAGCAGTACTTC.

This rearrangement joins TRBV5-1 to TRBJ2-2; 12 bases match TRBD2. The CDR3 is made up of 15 amino acids. The germline CDR1 and CDR2 sequences are SGHRS and YFSETQ. V lost 5 bases, J lost 7 bases, and 6 bases stayed unmatched. DNA for the CDR3: TGCGCCAGCAGTTCCGGGACTAGCGGGTTCGGGGAGCTGTTTTTT. It translates to CASSSGTSGFGELFF.

This clone has more than one count but fewer than ten. The chain joins TRBV30 to TRBJ1-5; 7 positions match TRBD1. The J segment lost 6 bases and the V segment lost 4 bases, leaving 6 bases of the junction unmatched. In germline, CDR1 is GTSNPN, CDR2 SVGIG (reference sequence). The CDR3 spans 13 residues. In nucleotides, the CDR3 is TGTGCCTGGACCCCAGGGGGGGGTCAGCCCCAGCATTTT. The encoded protein is CAWTPGGGQPQHF.

The chain employs TRBV9 and TRBJ2-1; 16 nucleotides match TRBD2. The CDR3 contains 16 residues. Trimming at V came to 4 bases and at J to 8 bases, leaving 6 bases not matched to a gene. Germline V gives CDR1 SGDLS, CDR2 YYNGEE. In DNA, the CDR3 is TGTGCCAGCAGCCCCGGGACTAGCGGGGGGGCATATGAGCAGTTCTTC. Translated, it gives CASSPGTSGGAYEQFF.

The chain carries TRBV7-2 and TRBJ1-3; D remains ambiguous. Trimming took off 4 bases at V and 0 bases at J, with 16 bases between the two ends. This CDR3 region has 17 residues. Germline-derived CDR1 and CDR2 are SGHTA and FQGNSA. The DNA of the CDR3 is TGTGCCAGCAGCTACTCCTTATGGAGGGACTCTGGAAACACCATATATTTT. This sequence encodes CASSYSLWRDSGNTIYF.

The V call is TRBV30, the J call TRBJ2-7, with unresolved D. Trimming removed 0 bases from V and 0 bases from J, with 3 bases in between. Per the germline V gene, CDR1 is GTSNPN and CDR2 is SVGIG (reference sequence). CDR3 length: 12 amino acids. The CDR3 region is CAWSVTSYEQYF. DNA of the CDR3: TGTGCCTGGAGTGTCACCTCCTACGAGCAGTACTTC.

This sequence joins TRBV18 and TRBJ1-1, with D possibly matching TRBD1 (6 bases). V gave up 0 bases and J gave up 1 base, with 6 bases separating them. CDR1 and CDR2 from the germline V gene are KGHSH and LQKENI. The CDR3 is 14 residues long. CDR3 in amino acids: CASSPPTGNTEAFF. The CDR3 DNA follows: TGTGCCAGCTCACCACCGACAGGGAACACTGAAGCTTTCTTT. Complete variable domain (other parts from reference TRBV18 and TRBJ1-1): NAGVMQNPRHLVRRRGQEARLRCSPMKGHSHVYWYRQLPEEGLKFMVYLQKENIIDESGMPKERFSAEFPKEGPSILRIQQVVRGDSAAYFCASSPPTGNTEAFFGQGTRLTVV.

This clone has just a few counts. The genes are TRBV28 and TRBJ1-2; the D is unclear. V was cut by 6 bases and J by 5 bases, with 16 bases left in between. Germline V lookup: CDR1 MDHEN, CDR2 SYDVKM. The CDR3 loop spans 14 amino acids. Here the CDR3 reads CASSSPGRTYGYTF. CDR3 nucleotides: TGTGCCAGCAGCTCGCCCGGGCGTACATATGGCTACACCTTC.